Listed below are T cell receptor beta chains from one sample, sequenced in a study of blood T cell repertoires in COVID-19. TCRdb's copy holds only in-frame clones and misses some; the assay was immunoSEQ multiplex PCR. Of approximately 260,000 clones listed, about 88% are singletons. Sequencing input: PBMCs or T cells enriched from blood (not recorded which). The receptors originated from a man aged 25 to 40 with acute COVID-19. Both conserved end residues are part of each CDR3. The D gene is left open where the match is weak. The size field is filled for only some rows; it gives once, few, many or a size class.

-,TRBV11-2,-,TRBJ2-5,CASSLDYWRTAGETQYF,TGTGCCAGCAGCTTAGATTACTGGAGGACCGCGGGGGAGACCCAGTACTTC
TRBD1,TRBV7-9,-,TRBJ1-5,CASSSTGDNQPQHF,TGTGCCAGCAGCTCGACAGGGGACAATCAGCCCCAGCATTTT
TRBD2,TRBV13,-,TRBJ2-1,CASSLAPIRTSGYPNEQFF,TGTGCCAGCAGCTTAGCCCCAATTCGGACTAGCGGGTATCCCAATGAGCAGTTCTTC
TRBD1,TRBV4-2,-,TRBJ1-3,CASSQVGQGFGNTIYF,TGTGCCAGCAGCCAAGTGGGACAGGGATTTGGAAACACCATATATTTT
-,TRBV25-1,-,TRBJ2-5,CASSEGPETQYF,TGTGCCAGCAGTGAAGGGCCGGAGACCCAGTACTTC
-,TRBV2,-,TRBJ1-5,CASIRTGGLEPQHF,TGTGCCAGCATACGCACCGGGGGATTGGAGCCCCAGCATTTT
-,TRBV7-3,-,TRBJ2-1,CASSLQRGDEQFF,TGTGCCAGCAGCTTGCAAAGGGGCGATGAGCAGTTCTTC
-,TRBV29-1,-,TRBJ2-1,CSVEYVRGNEQFF,TGCAGCGTTGAATATGTCAGGGGCAATGAGCAGTTCTTC
TRBD1,TRBV5-1,-,TRBJ2-3,CASSLVVGQSTDTQYF,TGTGCCAGCAGCTTGGTTGTGGGACAGAGCACAGATACGCAGTATTTT
TRBD2,TRBV28,-,TRBJ2-5,CASSLTGTSGRAEETQYF,TGTGCCAGCAGTCTGACCGGGACTAGCGGGAGGGCCGAGGAGACCCAGTACTTC
-,TRBV18,-,TRBJ2-4,CASSSSKEGRGSF,TGTGCCAGCTCGTCTTCCAAGGAGGGGCGGGGATCCTTC
TRBD1,TRBV27,-,TRBJ1-2,CASSLTGGLDGYTF,TGTGCCAGCAGTCTAACAGGGGGCCTTGATGGCTACACCTTC
TRBD1,TRBV7-9,-,TRBJ1-6,CASSYTGGRSPLHF,TGTGCCAGCAGCTATACAGGGGGTAGATCACCCCTCCACTTT
TRBD2,TRBV18,-,TRBJ2-1,CASSPASSGLGNEQFF,TGTGCCAGCTCACCAGCCTCCAGCGGACTAGGGAATGAGCAGTTCTTC
TRBD2,TRBV11-3,-,TRBJ2-3,CASSLWGLAGVLSTDTQYF,TGTGCCAGCAGCCTCTGGGGACTAGCGGGAGTATTAAGCACAGATACGCAGTATTTT
-,TRBV6-2/TRBV6-3,once,TRBJ1-2,CASSYLNNKIDYTF,TGTGCCAGCAGTTACTTGAACAATAAGATCGACTACACCTTC
-,TRBV14,few,TRBJ1-1,CASSQDGRHTAFF,TGTGCCAGCAGCCAAGATGGGAGACACACGGCTTTCTTT
-,TRBV5-1,-,TRBJ1-1,CASTKAGQSTEAFF,TGCGCCAGCACCAAAGCGGGACAATCTACTGAAGCTTTCTTT
-,TRBV21-1,-,TRBJ1-5,CASRLWAGVRQPQHF,TGTGCCAGCAGATTATGGGCAGGGGTCAGGCAGCCCCAGCATTTT
-,TRBV6-2/TRBV6-3,-,TRBJ2-5,CASSLMRWQETQYF,TGTGCCAGCAGTTTAATGCGGTGGCAAGAGACCCAGTACTTC
TRBD1,TRBV5-1,-,TRBJ1-6,CASSPGSGQGDSPLHF,TGCGCCAGCAGCCCGGGGTCCGGACAGGGGGATTCACCCCTCCACTTT
-,TRBV5-1,once,TRBJ1-6,CASSALAGGDSPLHF,TGCGCCAGCAGCGCGCTGGCGGGGGGCGATTCACCCCTCCACTTT
TRBD2,TRBV7-8,-,TRBJ2-2,CASSSSGATGELFF,TGTGCCAGCAGCTCTAGCGGGGCCACCGGGGAGCTGTTTTTT
TRBD1,TRBV2,-,TRBJ2-4,CASSRQGAQNIQYF,TGTGCCAGCAGCAGACAGGGGGCCCAAAACATTCAGTACTTC
TRBD2,TRBV11-3,-,TRBJ2-1,CASSLRGSGSTSQFF,TGTGCCAGCAGCCTCCGGGGTAGCGGGAGCACATCGCAGTTCTTC
TRBD1,TRBV24-1,-,TRBJ2-5,CATGTGSGETQYF,TGTGCCACCGGGACAGGGAGTGGAGAGACCCAGTACTTC
TRBD1,TRBV7-9,-,TRBJ1-5,CASSRGTGTGNQPQHF,TGTGCCAGCAGCAGAGGGACCGGGACAGGGAATCAGCCCCAGCATTTT
-,TRBV5-4,-,TRBJ1-1,CASSLTRENTEAFF,TGTGCCAGCAGCTTGACACGGGAGAACACTGAAGCTTTCTTT
-,TRBV19,-,TRBJ2-1,CATKRSRANRVYNEQFF,TGTGCCACCAAAAGGAGTCGGGCGAACAGGGTATACAATGAGCAGTTCTTC
TRBD1,TRBV6-5,-,TRBJ1-2,CASSYSRGSYGYTF,TGTGCCAGCAGTTACAGCAGGGGGAGCTATGGCTACACCTTC
-,TRBV30,-,TRBJ2-3,CAWSVIRSGPSGTDTQYF,TGTGCCTGGAGTGTAATCAGAAGCGGCCCATCGGGCACAGATACGCAGTATTTT
-,TRBV27,-,TRBJ2-2,CASNSLAVNTGELFF,TGTGCCAGCAATTCGCTCGCGGTTAACACCGGGGAGCTGTTTTTT
-,TRBV7-6,-,TRBJ1-1,CASSPWGGIYTEAFF,TGTGCCAGCAGTCCCTGGGGAGGGATTTACACTGAAGCTTTCTTT
-,TRBV19,once,TRBJ1-6,CASSRSYNSPLHF,TGTGCCAGTAGTCGCTCCTATAATTCACCCCTCCACTTT
-,TRBV5-1,-,TRBJ1-1,CASGLGQGNTEAFF,TGCGCCAGCGGGCTGGGACAAGGAAACACTGAAGCTTTCTTT
TRBD2,TRBV3-1/TRBV3-2,-,TRBJ2-3,CASSLYRTSGSGDTQYF,TGTGCCAGCAGCCTTTACCGTACTAGCGGGAGTGGGGATACGCAGTATTTT
TRBD1,TRBV9,-,TRBJ1-4,CASSLTPGGAGNEKLFF,TGTGCCAGCAGCTTAACTCCAGGGGGCGCGGGTAATGAAAAACTGTTTTTT
-,TRBV6-5,-,TRBJ1-4,CASTQTGEKLFF,TGTGCCAGCACCCAAACCGGGGAAAAACTGTTTTTT
-,TRBV7-8,-,TRBJ1-5,CASSQRDFQPQHF,TGTGCCAGCAGCCAAAGGGACTTTCAGCCCCAGCATTTT
TRBD1,TRBV18,-,TRBJ2-5,CASSPGTGGGETQYF,TGTGCCAGCTCACCCGGGACAGGGGGCGGAGAGACCCAGTACTTC
-,TRBV19,-,TRBJ1-3,CASSLDRFSGNTIYF,TGTGCCAGTAGCTTGGACAGATTCTCTGGAAACACCATATATTTT
-,TRBV19,-,TRBJ1-5,CASSATGSSNQPQHF,TGTGCCAGTAGTGCGACGGGATCAAGCAATCAGCCCCAGCATTTT